There are many counts of the clone carrying this T cell receptor (beta chain). No antigen is known for it. CDR1 is MDHEN, CDR2 SYDVKM, per germline. The V end lost 11 bases, the J end lost 3 bases, and 18 bases lay between the germline ends. The length of the CDR3 is 14 residues. This sample is drawn from a study of T cells in Graves' hyperthyroidism and ophthalmopathy. Researchers amplified the TCR beta CDR3 regions from RNA transcripts. A first-round RT-PCR of the TCR CDR3 used the HTBI primer set. TCRdb re-derived calls from the multiplex PCR reads in MiXCR, one entry per CDR3 protein. Of 370,000 or so distinct CDR3 sequences listed, around a quarter are singletons. Study observations and caveats: Blood also carried most thyroid clonotypes expanded above 0.001.

Sequences were obtained from blood. This clonotype originated in a man in his forties or fifties with Graves' hyperthyroidism. This chain uses TRBV28 with TRBJ2-3, with a possible D match to TRBD1 (7 bases). CDR3 sequence: CASRGASRTDTQYF. DNA for the CDR3: TGTGCCTCCAGGGGGGCATCCAGGACAGATACGCAGTATTTT.